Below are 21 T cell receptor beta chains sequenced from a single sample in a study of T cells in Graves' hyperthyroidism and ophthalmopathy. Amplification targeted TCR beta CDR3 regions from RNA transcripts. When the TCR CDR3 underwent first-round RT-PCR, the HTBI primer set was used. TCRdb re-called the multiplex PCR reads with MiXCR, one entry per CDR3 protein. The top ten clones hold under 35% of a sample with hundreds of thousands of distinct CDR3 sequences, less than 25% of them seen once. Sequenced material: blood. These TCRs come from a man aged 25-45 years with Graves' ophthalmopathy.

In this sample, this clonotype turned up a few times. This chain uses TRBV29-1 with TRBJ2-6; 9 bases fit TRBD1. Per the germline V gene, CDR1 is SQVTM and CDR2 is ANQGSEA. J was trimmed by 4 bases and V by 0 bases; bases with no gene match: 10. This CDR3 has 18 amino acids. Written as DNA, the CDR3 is TGCAGCGTTGAAGAAGGGACAGGGAGCTTTTCCGGGGCCAACGTCCTGACTTTC. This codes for CSVEEGTGSFSGANVLTF.

The CDR3 region has the DNA TGTGCCAGCAGTTACTCGGGATATGGGGACACTGAAGCTTTCTTT. It yields the protein CASSYSGYGDTEAFF. The chain is built from TRBV6-6 and TRBJ1-1; D uncertain. V dropped 0 bases and J dropped 3 bases, with 11 bases sitting between them. The CDR3 runs 15 residues. Germline V gene lookup returns CDR1 MNHNY and CDR2 SVGAGI (reference sequence).

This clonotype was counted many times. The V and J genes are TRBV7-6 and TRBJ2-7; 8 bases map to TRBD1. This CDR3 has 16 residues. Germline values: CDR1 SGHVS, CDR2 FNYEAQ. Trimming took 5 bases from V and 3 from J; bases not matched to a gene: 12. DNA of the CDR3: TGTGCCAGCAGCGCCTCAGGGGGCCAAGGCGTCTACGAGCAGTACTTC. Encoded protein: CASSASGGQGVYEQYF.

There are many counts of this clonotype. The CDR3 coding sequence is TGTGCCAGCAGTTTGGGACTAGCGGAACAAGAGACCCAGTACTTC. Protein: CASSLGLAEQETQYF. V is TRBV2 and J is TRBJ2-5, with 11 positions matching TRBD2. In germline, CDR1 is SNHLY, CDR2 FYNNEI. This CDR3 is 15 amino acids long. The V and J ends lost 5 bases and 2 bases, in that order; junction bases with no gene match: 4.

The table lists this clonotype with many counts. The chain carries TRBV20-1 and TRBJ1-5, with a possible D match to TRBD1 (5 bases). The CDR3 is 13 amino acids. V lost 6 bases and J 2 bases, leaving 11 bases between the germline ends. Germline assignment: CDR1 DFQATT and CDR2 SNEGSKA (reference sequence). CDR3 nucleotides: TGCAGTGCCCGGGGCCCGCGCAATCAGCCCCAGCATTTT. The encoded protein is CSARGPRNQPQHF.

CDR3 amino acids: CASSTPRTGGVNEKLFF. The CDR3 region has the DNA TGTGCCAGCAGTACCCCCCGGACAGGGGGAGTTAATGAAAAACTGTTTTTT. The chain combines TRBV28 with TRBJ1-4; TRBD1 agrees at 10 bases. CDR3 length: 17 amino acids. V lost 5 bases to trimming and J lost 4 bases; unmatched junction nucleotides: 10. The germline V gene has CDR1 MDHEN and CDR2 SYDVKM.

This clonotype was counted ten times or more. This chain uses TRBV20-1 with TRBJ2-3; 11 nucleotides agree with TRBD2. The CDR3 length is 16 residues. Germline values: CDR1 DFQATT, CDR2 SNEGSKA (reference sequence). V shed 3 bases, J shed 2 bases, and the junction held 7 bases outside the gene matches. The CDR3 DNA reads TGCAGTGCTAGCGCCCGACTAGCGGGAAACACAGATACGCAGTATTTT. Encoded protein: CSASARLAGNTDTQYF.

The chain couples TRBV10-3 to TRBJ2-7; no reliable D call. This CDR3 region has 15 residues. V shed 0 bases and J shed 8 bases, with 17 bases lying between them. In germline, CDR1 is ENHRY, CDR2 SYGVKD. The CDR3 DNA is TGTGCCATCAGTGAGTCGAAGGACCCCCAGTCGCAGCAGTACTTC. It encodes CAISESKDPQSQQYF.

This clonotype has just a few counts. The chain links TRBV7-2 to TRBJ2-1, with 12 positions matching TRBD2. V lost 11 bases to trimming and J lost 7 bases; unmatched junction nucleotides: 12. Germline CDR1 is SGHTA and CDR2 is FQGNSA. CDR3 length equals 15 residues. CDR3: CAGQGLAGSRNEQFF. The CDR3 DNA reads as TGTGCCGGACAAGGACTAGCGGGAAGTCGAAATGAGCAGTTCTTC. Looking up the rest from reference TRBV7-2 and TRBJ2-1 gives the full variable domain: GAGVSQSPSNKVTEKGKDVELRCDPISGHTALYWYRQSLGQGLEFLIYFQGNSAPDKSGLPSDRFSAERTGGSVSTLTIQRTQQEDSAVYLCAGQGLAGSRNEQFFGPGTRLTVL.

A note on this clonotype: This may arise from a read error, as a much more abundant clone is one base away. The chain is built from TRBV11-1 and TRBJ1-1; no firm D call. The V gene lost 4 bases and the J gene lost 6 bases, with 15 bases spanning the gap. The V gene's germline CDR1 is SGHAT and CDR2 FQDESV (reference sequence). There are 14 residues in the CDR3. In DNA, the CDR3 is TGTGCCAGCAGCTCCGAGGTCCCTGGCGCTGAAGCTTTCTTT. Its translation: CASSSEVPGAEAFF. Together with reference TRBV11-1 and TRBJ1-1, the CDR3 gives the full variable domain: EAEVAQSPRYKITEKSQAVAFWCDPISGHATLYWYRQILGQGPELLVQFQDESVVDDSQLPKDRFSAERLKGVDSTLKIQPAELGDSAMYLCASSSEVPGAEAFFGQGTRLTVV.

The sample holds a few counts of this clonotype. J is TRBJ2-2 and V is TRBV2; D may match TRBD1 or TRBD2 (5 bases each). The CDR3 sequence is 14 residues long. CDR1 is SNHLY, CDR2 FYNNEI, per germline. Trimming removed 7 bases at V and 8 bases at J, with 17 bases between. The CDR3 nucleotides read TGTGCCAGCAATTTTGGGCAGGGAGTAGGGGAGCTGTTTTTT. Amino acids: CASNFGQGVGELFF.

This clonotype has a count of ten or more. CDR3 amino acids: CASSLTDRRQPQHF. CDR3 bases: TGTGCCAGCAGCTTGACAGATAGGCGTCAGCCCCAGCATTTT. This chain uses TRBV7-8 with TRBJ1-5; TRBD1 might be the D (5 bases). V was clipped by 3 bases and J by 6 bases, with 12 bases between them. CDR3 length: 14 amino acids. Germline V CDR1 and CDR2: SGHVS, FQNEAQ. Using reference TRBV7-8 and TRBJ1-5 for the parts outside the CDR3, the full variable domain is GAGVSQSPRYKVAKRGQDVALRCDPISGHVSLFWYQQALGQGPEFLTYFQNEAQLDKSGLPSDRFFAERPEGSVSTLKIQRTQQEDSAVYLCASSLTDRRQPQHFGDGTRLSIL.

CDR3 DNA: TGTGCCGGCCGAAGTAGGGGAAACACCGGGGAGCTGTTTTTT. It encodes CAGRSRGNTGELFF. This chain joins TRBV19 and TRBJ2-2, with TRBD1 as a possible D gene (5 bases). This CDR3 contains 14 residues. Germline V gene lookup returns CDR1 LNHDA and CDR2 SQIVND (reference sequence). Trimming stripped 11 bases from V and 2 bases from J, with 15 bases between.

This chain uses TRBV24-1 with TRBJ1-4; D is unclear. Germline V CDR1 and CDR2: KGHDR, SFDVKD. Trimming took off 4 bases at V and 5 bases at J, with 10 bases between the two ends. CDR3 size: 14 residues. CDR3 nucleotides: TGTGCCACCAGTGACCATCACGGAAATGAAAAACTGTTTTTT. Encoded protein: CATSDHHGNEKLFF.

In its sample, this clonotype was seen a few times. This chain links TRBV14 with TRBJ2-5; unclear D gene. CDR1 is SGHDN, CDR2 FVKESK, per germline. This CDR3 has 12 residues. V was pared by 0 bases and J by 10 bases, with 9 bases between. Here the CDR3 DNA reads TGTGCCAGCAGCCAAGATCGCAGGCTCCAGTACTTC. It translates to CASSQDRRLQYF.

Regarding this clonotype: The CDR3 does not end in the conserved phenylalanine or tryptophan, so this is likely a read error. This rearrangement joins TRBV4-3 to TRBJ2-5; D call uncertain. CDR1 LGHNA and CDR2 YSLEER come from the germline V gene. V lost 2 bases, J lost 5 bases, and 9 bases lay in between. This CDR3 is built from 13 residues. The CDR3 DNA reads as TGCGCCAGCAGCCAAACCGTCTCGGAGACCCAGTACTCC. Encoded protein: CASSQTVSETQYS.

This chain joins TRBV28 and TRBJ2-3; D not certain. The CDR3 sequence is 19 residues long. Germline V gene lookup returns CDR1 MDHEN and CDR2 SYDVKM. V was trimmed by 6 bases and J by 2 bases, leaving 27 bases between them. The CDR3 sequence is CASSPILSVTWPPTDTQYF. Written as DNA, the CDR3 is TGTGCCAGCAGCCCTATCCTATCCGTTACATGGCCCCCCACAGATACGCAGTATTTT.

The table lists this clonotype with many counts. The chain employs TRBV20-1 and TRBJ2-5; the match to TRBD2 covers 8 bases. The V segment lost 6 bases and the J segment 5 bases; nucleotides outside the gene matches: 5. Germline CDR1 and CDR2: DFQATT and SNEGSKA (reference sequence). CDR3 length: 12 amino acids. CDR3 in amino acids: CSAIPGGETQYF. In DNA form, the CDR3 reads TGCAGTGCAATCCCGGGAGGGGAGACCCAGTACTTC.

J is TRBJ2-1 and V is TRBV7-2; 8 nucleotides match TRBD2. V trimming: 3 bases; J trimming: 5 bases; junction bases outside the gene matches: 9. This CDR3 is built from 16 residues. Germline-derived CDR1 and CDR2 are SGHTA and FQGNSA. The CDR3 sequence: CASSLISGRKNNEQFF. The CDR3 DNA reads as TGTGCCAGCAGCTTGATAAGCGGGAGAAAAAACAATGAGCAGTTCTTC.

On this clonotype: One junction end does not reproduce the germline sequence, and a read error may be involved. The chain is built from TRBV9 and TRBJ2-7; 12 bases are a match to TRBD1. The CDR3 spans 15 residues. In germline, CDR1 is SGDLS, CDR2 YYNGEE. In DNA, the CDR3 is TGTGCCGGCAGCGAGGGACAGGGGGCGGTCTACGAGCAGTACTTC. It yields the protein CAGSEGQGAVYEQYF.

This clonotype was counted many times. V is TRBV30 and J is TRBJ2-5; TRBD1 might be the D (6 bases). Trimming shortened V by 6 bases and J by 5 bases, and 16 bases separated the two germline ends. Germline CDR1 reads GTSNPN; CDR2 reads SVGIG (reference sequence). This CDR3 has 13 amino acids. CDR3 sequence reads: CACDTGIWETQYF. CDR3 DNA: TGTGCCTGCGACACAGGGATTTGGGAGACCCAGTACTTC.